This T cell receptor beta chain emerged from a study of T cells in Graves' hyperthyroidism and ophthalmopathy. For the study at large: At initial diagnosis, before any treatment had begun, peripheral blood was obtained. Whole-study results and caveats: Most clonotypes expanded in the thyroid (above 0.001) were also present in blood.

The sample holds a few counts of this clonotype. Its antigen remains unidentified. Amplification yielded TCR beta CDR3 regions, with RNA transcripts as the source. The primer set for the first-round RT-PCR of the TCR CDR3 was HTBI. TCRdb re-called the multiplex PCR reads with MiXCR, one entry per CDR3 protein. The sample lists around 300,000 distinct CDR3 sequences, about 20% occurring once. V dropped 0 bases and J dropped 10 bases, with 11 bases sitting between them. This CDR3 spans 13 amino acids. Germline V gene sequence: CDR1 SGHTA, CDR2 FQGNSA. Orbital computed tomography, thyroid ultrasound, serum thyroxine and TRAb, and clinical symptoms together informed the diagnoses.

V gene TRBV7-2 combines with J gene TRBJ2-3, with TRBD2 as a possible D gene (5 bases). This receptor was taken from a man in his thirties or forties with Graves' ophthalmopathy. Material: blood. CDR3 bases: TGTGCCAGCAGCTTAGCGATTCTGGAGGCGCAGTATTTT. This translates into CASSLAILEAQYF.